The 32 T cell receptor beta chains listed next were all sequenced from one sample in a study of monozygotic twins with cystic fibrosis. Assay: immunoSEQ multiplex PCR; the TCRdb copy retains only in-frame clones and omits some. The profile covers fewer than 20,000 clones, with around 96% appearing a single time and 0.62% taken by the ten largest. Source material: blood. The receptors originated from a girl aged 2 to 9 with cystic fibrosis.

V gene TRBV2 combines with J gene TRBJ1-4; D unclear. Trimming took 8 bases from V and 6 from J, leaving 13 bases between them. CDR1 is SNHLY, CDR2 FYNNEI, per germline. The CDR3 is 13 amino acids. The CDR3 coding sequence is TGTGCCAGCGAAGCTTCTCGGTATGAAAAACTGTTTTTT. Its protein product is CASEASRYEKLFF.

The CDR3: CAWSVSRTANFYGYTF. The CDR3 nucleotides read TGTGCCTGGAGTGTATCCCGGACAGCAAATTTCTATGGCTACACCTTC. J is TRBJ1-2 and V is TRBV30, with D possibly matching TRBD1 (6 bases). The CDR3 consists of 16 residues. The germline V and J ends were trimmed by 0 bases and 4 bases, with 18 bases remaining between them. The germline V gene has CDR1 GTSNPN and CDR2 SVGIG (reference sequence).

The genes are TRBV5-1 and TRBJ2-3; no definite D call. Germline values: CDR1 SGHRS, CDR2 YFSETQ. This CDR3 is 13 amino acids long. The V and J ends lost 4 bases and 4 bases respectively, with 10 bases between them. CDR3 amino acids: CASSMTVADTQYF. The CDR3 DNA follows: TGCGCCAGCAGCATGACTGTGGCAGATACGCAGTATTTT.

This chain uses TRBV5-6 with TRBJ2-7; D not certain. The CDR3 is 13 amino acids. The V and J ends lost 4 bases and 5 bases respectively, with 13 bases between them. CDR1 is SGHDT and CDR2 is YYEEEE in the germline V gene. The CDR3: CASSPAIGNEQYF. The CDR3 region has the DNA TGTGCCAGCAGCCCTGCGATTGGGAACGAGCAGTACTTC.

The chain couples TRBV6-6 to TRBJ1-5; D is uncertain. Trimming stripped 2 bases from V and 5 bases from J, with 10 bases between. The germline V gene encodes CDR1 MNHNY and CDR2 SVGAGI (reference sequence). The CDR3 runs 14 residues. The CDR3 reads CASSYPRHHQPQHF. As DNA, the CDR3 is TGTGCCAGCAGTTACCCCCGCCACCATCAGCCCCAGCATTTT.

The chain carries TRBV11-2 and TRBJ2-1, with D hard to call. This CDR3 spans 13 amino acids. Trimming cost V 5 bases and J 7 bases, with 12 bases left between them. Germline V lookup: CDR1 SGHAT, CDR2 FQNNGV. CDR3 coding DNA: TGTGCCAGCAGCCCGCAAACGTTGAATGAGCAGTTCTTC. It translates to CASSPQTLNEQFF.

The chain couples TRBV5-1 to TRBJ1-6; TRBD1 matches at 7 bases. The CDR3 is 17 residues long. V lost 2 bases and J lost 6; bases outside the gene matches: 11. The germline V gene encodes CDR1 SGHRS and CDR2 YFSETQ. CDR3: CASSFGDRVRGNSPLHF. The CDR3 coding sequence is TGCGCCAGCAGCTTTGGCGACAGGGTTCGCGGTAATTCACCCCTCCACTTT. The full variable domain, completed using reference TRBV5-1 and TRBJ1-6, is KAGVTQTPRYLIKTRGQQVTLSCSPISGHRSVSWYQQTPGQGLQFLFEYFSETQRNKGNFPGRFSGRQFSNSRSEMNVSTLELGDSALYLCASSFGDRVRGNSPLHFGNGTRLTVT.

The chain uses TRBV9 and TRBJ1-1, with D hard to call. Looked up from germline, CDR1 is SGDLS and CDR2 is YYNGEE. The CDR3 totals 16 residues. V dropped 3 bases and J dropped 3 bases, with 18 bases sitting between them. The CDR3 spells CASSDIVSRGDTEAFF. The CDR3 DNA reads TGTGCCAGCAGCGACATCGTGTCGCGTGGGGACACTGAAGCTTTCTTT.

The chain joins TRBV11-2 to TRBJ2-5; D possibly corresponds to TRBD2 (5 bases). CDR1 and CDR2 (germline): SGHAT, FQNNGV. Trimming left V 0 bases short and J 7 bases short, with 9 bases between. The CDR3 is made up of 13 amino acids. CDR3 sequence reads: CASSLDGVGTQYF. CDR3 bases: TGTGCCAGCAGCTTAGACGGGGTGGGGACCCAGTACTTC.

The chain joins TRBV10-1 to TRBJ2-1, with D maybe TRBD1 (6 bases). CDR1 and CDR2 (germline): WNHNN, SYGVQD (reference sequence). This CDR3 is built from 14 residues. V was shortened by 6 bases and J by 8 bases, with 17 bases between the two germline ends. The CDR3 loop reads CASSGDQGFDEQFF. The CDR3, as DNA: TGCGCCAGCAGCGGAGACCAGGGGTTCGATGAGCAGTTCTTC.

V usage is TRBV10-3 and J usage is TRBJ1-1; 8 bases line up with TRBD1. V gave up 3 bases and J gave up 4 bases; unmatched junction bases: 4. The CDR3 covers 14 residues. Looked up from germline, CDR1 is ENHRY and CDR2 is SYGVKD. The CDR3 DNA sequence: TGTGCCATCAGTGACATAACAGGGGGCACTGAAGCTTTCTTT. As protein: CAISDITGGTEAFF.

Here the CDR3 reads CASSSQGSRGYTF. CDR3 nucleotides: TGTGCCAGCAGCTCACAGGGGTCACGGGGCTACACCTTC. J is TRBJ1-2 and V is TRBV7-9; 7 bases are a match to TRBD1. Germline V lookup: CDR1 SEHNR, CDR2 FQNEAQ (reference sequence). V was pared by 4 bases and J by 8 bases, with 7 bases of the junction left unmatched. The CDR3 is 13 amino acids.

The chain couples TRBV4-3 to TRBJ1-1, with 8 bases lining up with TRBD1. Germline V gene sequence: CDR1 LGHNA, CDR2 YSLEER. The CDR3 sequence is 15 residues long. V trimming: 4 bases; J trimming: 6 bases; junction bases outside the gene matches: 10. The CDR3 DNA reads as TGCGCCAGCAGCCGAGAACAGGGGGGAAGTTCTGAAGCTTTCTTT. Residues: CASSREQGGSSEAFF.

The gene calls are TRBV7-9 and TRBJ1-5; a possible D gene is TRBD1 (6 bases). The germline CDR1 and CDR2 sequences are SEHNR and FQNEAQ (reference sequence). Trimming pared 3 bases from V and 5 bases from J, leaving 8 bases between. The CDR3 length is 13 residues. The CDR3 here is CASSLSGDQPQHF. The CDR3 DNA follows: TGTGCCAGCAGCTTGTCAGGGGATCAGCCCCAGCATTTT.

J is TRBJ2-5 and V is TRBV5-1, with D possibly called TRBD1 or TRBD2 (5 bases each). With 2 bases removed from V and 7 bases from J, the gap between germline ends came to 12 bases. The germline V gene has CDR1 SGHRS and CDR2 YFSETQ. This CDR3 comprises 13 residues. The CDR3, as DNA: TGCGCCAGCAGCTTCGAAAACGGGGCGACCCAGTACTTC. Translating gives CASSFENGATQYF.

This chain links TRBV11-2 with TRBJ1-2; D is possibly TRBD1 (5 bases). V lost 2 bases and J lost 8, with 21 bases in between. This CDR3 spans 16 amino acids. Germline V lookup: CDR1 SGHAT, CDR2 FQNNGV. The CDR3 reads CASSLREPGPTSGYTF. The CDR3 bases are TGTGCCAGCAGCTTAAGAGAGCCGGGACCGACCTCGGGCTACACCTTC.

The chain couples TRBV6-5 to TRBJ2-2, with D maybe TRBD2 (6 bases). Germline loops: CDR1 MNHEY, CDR2 SVGAGI. Trimming shortened V by 2 bases and J by 1 base, and 11 bases separated the two germline ends. The CDR3 is 16 amino acids. The CDR3 here is CASSYVGGENTGELFF. Written as DNA, the CDR3 is TGTGCCAGCAGTTACGTCGGCGGGGAGAACACCGGGGAGCTGTTTTTT.

The chain joins TRBV7-2 to TRBJ1-1; D possibly corresponds to TRBD1 (5 bases). Germline loops: CDR1 SGHTA, CDR2 FQGNSA. V shed 5 bases and J shed 1 base, with 11 bases lying between them. The CDR3 length is 14 residues. The CDR3 sequence: CASSAHQGNTEAFF. The CDR3 DNA sequence: TGTGCCAGCAGCGCGCACCAGGGGAACACTGAAGCTTTCTTT.

V is TRBV19 and J is TRBJ2-2; D not certain. Germline V lookup: CDR1 LNHDA, CDR2 SQIVND (reference sequence). V was clipped by 3 bases and J by 9 bases, with 8 bases between them. The CDR3 contains 12 residues. CDR3 residues: CASSIDVRELFF. CDR3 sequence (DNA): TGTGCCAGTAGTATCGACGTTAGGGAGCTGTTTTTT.

J is TRBJ2-7 and V is TRBV7-9; TRBD1 or TRBD2 may be the D gene (5 bases each). Between the trimmed V and J ends, which lost 7 bases and 2 bases, there was a span of 15 bases. The CDR3 has 14 amino acids. Germline CDR1 is SEHNR and CDR2 is FQNEAQ (reference sequence). CDR3: CASTRRGEAYEQYF. The CDR3 coding sequence is TGTGCCAGCACCCGACGGGGCGAAGCCTACGAGCAGTACTTC.

V and J are TRBV2 and TRBJ1-3, with 8 bases aligning to TRBD1. Germline CDR1 SNHLY, CDR2 FYNNEI. The CDR3 length is 16 residues. V dropped 7 bases and J dropped 0; count of bases not matched to a gene: 8. The DNA for the CDR3 is TGTGCCAGCACAAGGACAGGGACGAGCTCTGGAAACACCATATATTTT. Its protein is CASTRTGTSSGNTIYF.

The chain employs TRBV9 and TRBJ1-4; D is possibly TRBD1 (6 bases). Trimming removed 5 bases at V and 3 bases at J, with 23 bases between. The CDR3 sequence is 18 residues long. Germline V lookup: CDR1 SGDLS, CDR2 YYNGEE. CDR3 loop: CASSIGGGPRVPNEKLFF. The CDR3 bases are TGTGCCAGCAGTATTGGCGGGGGCCCTCGAGTCCCTAATGAAAAACTGTTTTTT.

The chain joins TRBV10-3 to TRBJ2-3; possibly TRBD1 for D (6 bases). This CDR3 comprises 15 residues. Germline assignment: CDR1 ENHRY and CDR2 SYGVKD. V was cut by 6 bases and J by 2 bases, with 15 bases left in between. In nucleotides, the CDR3 is TGTGCCATCAGGGACAGCGAACAACTCACAGATACGCAGTATTTT. Its protein is CAIRDSEQLTDTQYF.

A single count supports this clone. The gene calls are TRBV2 and TRBJ2-3; TRBD1 is a possible D gene (5 bases). The CDR3 sequence is 14 residues long. Looked up from germline, CDR1 is SNHLY and CDR2 is FYNNEI. V was shortened by 5 bases and J by 0 bases, with 9 bases between the two germline ends. The DNA for the CDR3 is TGTGCCAGCAGTAGACAGATCAGCACAGATACGCAGTATTTT. Protein product: CASSRQISTDTQYF.

In its sample, this clone was seen once. The chain combines TRBV15 with TRBJ2-6, with no clear D. The CDR3 contains 14 residues. The germline V gene encodes CDR1 LNHNV and CDR2 YYDKDF (reference sequence). Trimming removed 5 bases at V and 0 bases at J, with 5 bases between. The CDR3 reads CATSGRSGANVLTF. CDR3 coding DNA: TGTGCCACCAGCGGCCGCTCTGGGGCCAACGTCCTGACTTTC.

The V call is TRBV20-1, the J call TRBJ1-2; D remains ambiguous. Trimming stripped 5 bases from V and 4 bases from J, with 8 bases between. The CDR3 runs 11 residues. The germline gives CDR1 DFQATT, CDR2 SNEGSKA (reference sequence). The CDR3 nucleotides read TGCAGTGCTCGATGGATCTATGGCTACACCTTC. This gives the protein CSARWIYGYTF.

The chain employs TRBV4-3 and TRBJ2-2, with unresolved D. Germline V gene data show CDR1 as LGHNA and CDR2 as YSLEER. This CDR3 has 14 amino acids. Trimming pared 0 bases from V and 0 bases from J, leaving 2 bases between. CDR3 amino acids: CASSQETNTGELFF. The CDR3, as DNA: TGCGCCAGCAGCCAAGAAACGAACACCGGGGAGCTGTTTTTT.

The chain employs TRBV4-3 and TRBJ1-3; D remains ambiguous. Trimming took off 4 bases at V and 1 base at J, with 14 bases between the two ends. From germline, CDR1 is LGHNA and CDR2 YSLEER. This CDR3 contains 16 residues. CDR3 coding DNA: TGCGCCAGCAGCCCCAACGCGGCCTGGTCTGGAAACACCATATATTTT. This codes for CASSPNAAWSGNTIYF.

The chain recombines TRBV7-9 with TRBJ2-1, with TRBD1 identical over 7 bases. The CDR3 is made up of 15 amino acids. The V gene's germline CDR1 is SEHNR and CDR2 FQNEAQ (reference sequence). The ends lost 1 base at V and 2 bases at J; junction bases unmatched: 2. The CDR3 region is CASSLGQGTYNEQFF. CDR3 nucleotides: TGTGCCAGCAGCTTAGGACAGGGAACCTACAATGAGCAGTTCTTC. The whole variable domain, filled in from reference TRBV7-9 and TRBJ2-1, reads DTGVSQNPRHKITKRGQNVTFRCDPISEHNRLYWYRQTLGQGPEFLTYFQNEAQLEKSRLLSDRFSAERPKGSFSTLEIQRTEQGDSAMYLCASSLGQGTYNEQFFGPGTRLTVL.

The chain combines TRBV14 with TRBJ2-3; D perhaps matches TRBD2 (6 bases). Germline CDR1 SGHDN, CDR2 FVKESK. There are 18 residues in the CDR3. V was clipped by 0 bases and J by 6 bases, with 22 bases between them. The CDR3 bases are TGTGCCAGCAGCCAAGAGGGATTCCGGACCGGGAGTAGGGATACGCAGTATTTT. It specifies CASSQEGFRTGSRDTQYF.

The V gene is TRBV19, the J gene TRBJ2-5; 8 bases map to TRBD1. Germline-derived CDR1 and CDR2 are LNHDA and SQIVND (reference sequence). With V trimmed by 5 bases and J by 2 bases, 7 bases remained unmatched. There are 15 residues in the CDR3. The DNA of the CDR3 is TGTGCCAGTAGTCCTCCCAGGGGGCGTCAAGAGACCCAGTACTTC. Residues: CASSPPRGRQETQYF. The full variable domain, in which reference TRBV19 and TRBJ2-5 provide the parts outside the CDR3, is DGGITQSPKYLFRKEGQNVTLSCEQNLNHDAMYWYRQDPGQGLRLIYYSQIVNDFQKGDIAEGYSVSREKKESFPLTVTSAQKNPTAFYLCASSPPRGRQETQYFGPGTRLLVL.

This clone was seen once. CDR3 sequence: CASSPSGQGNSPLHF. The CDR3 DNA sequence: TGTGCCAGCAGCCCAAGCGGACAGGGAAACTCACCCCTCCACTTT. V usage is TRBV5-4 and J usage is TRBJ1-6, with 8 bases aligning to TRBD1. Trimming at V came to 4 bases and at J to 10 bases, leaving 10 bases not matched to a gene. Germline assignment: CDR1 SGHNT and CDR2 YYREEE (reference sequence). The CDR3 has 15 amino acids.